Each of the 25 T cell receptor beta chains below was sequenced from the same sample in a study of blood T cell repertoires in COVID-19. Assay used: immunoSEQ multiplex PCR; TCRdb lists only in-frame clones, some missing. The sample gives 200,000 to 250,000 clones, roughly 80% of which show up once; less than 6% is in the top ten. Sequencing was performed on peripheral blood. These receptors came from a woman aged 70-85 years with COVID-19, enrolled during active disease.

The rearrangement links TRBV11-2 to TRBJ1-3, with 8 bases that match TRBD1. The V gene's germline CDR1 is SGHAT and CDR2 FQNNGV. This CDR3 has 14 amino acids. V was pared by 4 bases and J by 7 bases, with 6 bases of the junction left unmatched. The CDR3 DNA follows: TGTGCCAGCAGCTCCACGACAGGGGCCAACACCATATATTTT. Protein sequence: CASSSTTGANTIYF. Full variable domain (outside the CDR3, taken from reference TRBV11-2 and TRBJ1-3): EAGVAQSPRYKIIEKRQSVAFWCNPISGHATLYWYQQILGQGPKLLIQFQNNGVVDDSQLPKDRFSAERLKGVDSTLKIQPAKLEDSAVYLCASSSTTGANTIYFGEGSWLTVV.

The rearrangement uses TRBV6-5 and TRBJ2-1, with 9 bases aligning to TRBD2. This CDR3 comprises 15 residues. With 4 bases clipped from V and 2 bases from J, the junction kept 3 bases outside the gene matches. Germline CDR1 reads MNHEY; CDR2 reads SVGAGI. In DNA form, the CDR3 reads TGTGCCAGCAGTTTGCGACTAGCGGCCTACAATGAGCAGTTCTTC. Translated: CASSLRLAAYNEQFF.

The CDR3 reads CASSNRGLGNQPQHF. DNA for the CDR3: TGTGCCAGTAGCAACAGGGGGCTCGGCAATCAGCCCCAGCATTTT. The chain links TRBV19 to TRBJ1-5, with 9 bases fitting TRBD1. The germline V gene has CDR1 LNHDA and CDR2 SQIVND (reference sequence). Trimming cost V 6 bases and J 2 bases; bases outside gene matches: 5. The length of the CDR3 is 15 residues.

V usage is TRBV5-1 and J usage is TRBJ2-1; TRBD1 aligns across 7 bases. There are 16 residues in the CDR3. V shed 2 bases and J 0 bases; nucleotides not matched to a gene: 5. Germline V gene sequence: CDR1 SGHRS, CDR2 YFSETQ. CDR3 in DNA: TGCGCCAGCAGCTTAGAGGGGGCCCCCTCCTACAATGAGCAGTTCTTC. This encodes CASSLEGAPSYNEQFF.

The rearrangement uses TRBV4-3 and TRBJ2-5, with D hard to call. Trimming stripped 3 bases from V and 5 bases from J, with 16 bases between. The CDR3 runs to 15 residues. Germline V CDR1 and CDR2: LGHNA, YSLEER. The CDR3 sequence: CASSQTTYGQETQYF. Here the CDR3 DNA reads TGCGCCAGCAGCCAGACAACTTACGGTCAGGAGACCCAGTACTTC.

This chain joins TRBV19 and TRBJ2-4; 8 nucleotides line up with TRBD1. Germline CDR1 and CDR2: LNHDA and SQIVND (reference sequence). The V segment lost 2 bases and the J segment 3 bases; nucleotides outside the gene matches: 6. The length of the CDR3 is 16 residues. This chain's CDR3 is CASSIIIGTGKNIQYF. The DNA of the CDR3 is TGTGCCAGTAGTATAATAATTGGGACAGGCAAAAACATTCAGTACTTC.

This chain uses TRBV28 with TRBJ2-1; D might be TRBD2 (6 bases). The germline V and J ends were trimmed by 8 bases and 2 bases, with 10 bases remaining between them. Germline lookup yields CDR1 MDHEN and CDR2 SYDVKM. The CDR3 sequence is 13 residues long. This chain's CDR3 is CASGGSAYNEQFF. The DNA for the CDR3 is TGTGCCAGCGGGGGGAGCGCCTACAATGAGCAGTTCTTC. The full variable domain, its missing parts supplied by reference TRBV28 and TRBJ2-1, is DVKVTQSSRYLVKRTGEKVFLECVQDMDHENMFWYRQDPGLGLRLIYFSYDVKMKEKGDIPEGYSVSREKKERFSLILESASTNQTSMYLCASGGSAYNEQFFGPGTRLTVL.

V is TRBV5-5 and J is TRBJ2-7, with 7 bases fitting TRBD1. Germline lookup yields CDR1 SGHKS and CDR2 YYEKEE (reference sequence). The CDR3 is 15 amino acids. The J segment lost 7 bases and the V segment lost 4 bases, leaving 14 bases of the junction unmatched. The CDR3 protein is CASSPGQEVWREQYF. In nucleotides, the CDR3 is TGTGCCAGCAGCCCTGGACAGGAGGTCTGGAGGGAGCAGTACTTC.

The chain carries TRBV7-3 and TRBJ2-3; no firm D call. This CDR3 is built from 14 residues. The germline V gene has CDR1 SGHTA and CDR2 FQGTGA. With 5 bases removed from V and 0 bases from J, the gap between germline ends came to 9 bases. CDR3 in amino acids: CASSLAGSTDTQYF. The CDR3 bases are TGTGCCAGCAGCCTGGCAGGAAGCACAGATACGCAGTATTTT. Complete variable domain (other parts from reference TRBV7-3 and TRBJ2-3): GAGVSQTPSNKVTEKGKYVELRCDPISGHTALYWYRQSLGQGPEFLIYFQGTGAADDSGLPNDRFFAVRPEGSVSTLKIQRTERGDSAVYLCASSLAGSTDTQYFGPGTRLTVL.

In the case of this clone: Distinct nucleotide sequences in the sample also encode this CDR3. The chain couples TRBV7-2 to TRBJ1-2, with D perhaps matching TRBD1 (6 bases). The germline CDR1 and CDR2 sequences are SGHTA and FQGNSA. This CDR3 has 13 amino acids. The V end was cut by 5 bases, the J end by 2 bases, with 9 bases between. CDR3 nucleotides: TGTGCCAGCAGCCCAGACAGGAACTATGGCTACACCTTC. It translates to CASSPDRNYGYTF.

This clone is a singleton in its sample. The rearrangement joins TRBV20-1 to TRBJ2-1, with no clear D. CDR3 size: 11 residues. V gave up 3 bases and J gave up 7 bases, with 7 bases separating them. Per germline, CDR1 DFQATT and CDR2 SNEGSKA (reference sequence). CDR3 bases: TGCAGTGCTAGTGCCGGGAATGAGCAGTTCTTC. Its translation is CSASAGNEQFF.

The chain uses TRBV5-1 and TRBJ1-5, with TRBD1 identical over 7 bases. The germline CDR1 and CDR2 sequences are SGHRS and YFSETQ. This CDR3 is built from 14 residues. With 4 bases clipped from V and 3 bases from J, the junction kept 4 bases outside the gene matches. The CDR3 reads CASSTGQLNQPQHF. The CDR3 DNA reads as TGCGCCAGCAGCACGGGACAGCTCAATCAGCCCCAGCATTTT.

The V gene is TRBV2, the J gene TRBJ1-5, with D possibly matching TRBD1 (5 bases). The V gene lost 4 bases and the J gene lost 6 bases, with 10 bases spanning the gap. Germline CDR1 and CDR2: SNHLY and FYNNEI. There are 13 residues in the CDR3. CDR3 protein: CASSVGGVQPQHF. DNA for the CDR3: TGTGCCAGCAGTGTAGGAGGGGTTCAGCCCCAGCATTTT.

V gene TRBV5-1 combines with J gene TRBJ2-1, with 9 bases identical to TRBD2. The junction had 9 bases not matched to a gene; V was cut back by 2 bases and J by 9 bases. The CDR3 contains 15 residues. Looked up from germline, CDR1 is SGHRS and CDR2 is YFSETQ. The CDR3 protein is CASSFSGSTDGEQFF. As DNA, the CDR3 is TGCGCCAGCAGCTTTAGCGGGAGTACGGATGGTGAGCAGTTCTTC.

The V call is TRBV30, the J call TRBJ1-3; D gene unclear. This CDR3 is built from 13 residues. V lost 3 bases and J 4 bases, leaving 10 bases between the germline ends. Germline loops: CDR1 GTSNPN, CDR2 SVGIG (reference sequence). The CDR3 region has the DNA TGTGCCTGGAGGGAAAGAGGGGGAAACACCATATATTTT. Translating gives CAWRERGGNTIYF.

This clone was picked up a small number of times. V and J are TRBV7-8 and TRBJ1-2; D remains ambiguous. This CDR3 region has 14 residues. With 5 bases removed from V and 6 bases from J, the gap between germline ends came to 16 bases. Germline CDR1 SGHVS, CDR2 FQNEAQ. CDR3: CASSPSEHFHGYTF. The CDR3 DNA follows: TGTGCCAGCAGCCCCTCTGAACATTTTCATGGCTACACCTTC. The full variable domain, with the rest looked up from reference TRBV7-8 and TRBJ1-2, is GAGVSQSPRYKVAKRGQDVALRCDPISGHVSLFWYQQALGQGPEFLTYFQNEAQLDKSGLPSDRFFAERPEGSVSTLKIQRTQQEDSAVYLCASSPSEHFHGYTFGSGTRLTVV.

The CDR3 sequence is CATSDYGGQTSFYEQYF. CDR3 bases: TGTGCCACCAGTGATTATGGTGGACAGACCTCCTTCTACGAGCAGTACTTC. The chain links TRBV24-1 to TRBJ2-7; tentative D call: TRBD1 (6 bases). Trimming took off 2 bases at V and 3 bases at J, with 19 bases between the two ends. The CDR3 extends over 17 amino acids. Germline V gives CDR1 KGHDR, CDR2 SFDVKD.

The V call is TRBV4-3, the J call TRBJ2-2; 8 nucleotides agree with TRBD1. The germline CDR1 and CDR2 sequences are LGHNA and YSLEER. The CDR3 contains 15 residues. V shed 4 bases and J 6 bases; nucleotides not matched to a gene: 7. The CDR3 protein is CASSPRGLVAGELFF. CDR3 nucleotide sequence: TGCGCCAGCAGCCCCAGGGGGCTGGTAGCCGGGGAGCTGTTTTTT.

The chain carries TRBV18 and TRBJ1-5; D not certain. Germline CDR1 reads KGHSH; CDR2 reads LQKENI. This CDR3 has 13 residues. V lost 4 bases to trimming and J lost 4 bases, with 8 bases between them. CDR3 protein: CASSRGLNQPQHF. The CDR3 region has the DNA TGTGCCAGCTCACGTGGACTGAATCAGCCCCAGCATTTT.

The genes are TRBV6-1 and TRBJ1-1, with TRBD1 matching over 10 bases. Germline CDR1 and CDR2: MNHNS and SASEGT. The V and J ends lost 3 bases and 3 bases, in that order; junction bases with no gene match: 10. The CDR3 has 17 amino acids. As DNA, the CDR3 is TGTGCCAGCAGTGAGTTGGGACAGGGGAATTTTGACACTGAAGCTTTCTTT. Its protein product is CASSELGQGNFDTEAFF.

This chain connects TRBV3-1 (or the pseudogene TRBV3-2) to TRBJ1-2; maybe TRBD1 (6 bases). The V and J ends lost 0 bases and 3 bases respectively, with 14 bases between them. The CDR3 is 16 amino acids. CDR1 is LGHDT, CDR2 YNNKEL, per germline (reference sequence). CDR3 sequence reads: CASSQEGQGRDYGYTF. CDR3 DNA: TGTGCCAGCAGCCAAGAAGGGCAGGGGAGGGACTATGGCTACACCTTC.

On this clone itself: Other DNA sequences in this specimen translate into the identical CDR3. The chain carries TRBV28 and TRBJ1-4, with TRBD1 as a possible D gene (6 bases). The CDR3 runs to 15 residues. The V end lost 4 bases, the J end lost 2 bases, and 11 bases lay between the germline ends. The V gene's germline CDR1 is MDHEN and CDR2 SYDVKM. CDR3 nucleotide sequence: TGTGCCAGCAGTTCATCAGGGGCCACTAATGAAAAACTGTTTTTT. This encodes CASSSSGATNEKLFF.

This rearrangement joins TRBV27 to TRBJ2-6; 9 bases are shared with TRBD1. The CDR3 loop spans 20 amino acids. Germline-derived CDR1 and CDR2 are MNHEY and SMNVEV (reference sequence). J gave up 0 bases and V 10 bases, and 19 bases lay outside the gene matches. The CDR3: CANAIKNRGHTHSGANVLTF. The CDR3 nucleotides read TGTGCCAACGCGATCAAGAACAGGGGGCATACCCACTCTGGGGCCAACGTCCTGACTTTC.

The chain couples TRBV7-2 to TRBJ2-4, with TRBD2 as a possible D gene (6 bases). The V gene lost 4 bases and the J gene lost 9 bases, with 13 bases spanning the gap. The CDR3 has 13 residues. Germline V lookup: CDR1 SGHTA, CDR2 FQGNSA. The CDR3 bases are TGTGCCAGCAGCTCGGGGGATGTTAGCATTCAGTACTTC. Amino acids: CASSSGDVSIQYF. The variable domain in full, with the rest retrieved from reference TRBV7-2 and TRBJ2-4, is GAGVSQSPSNKVTEKGKDVELRCDPISGHTALYWYRQSLGQGLEFLIYFQGNSAPDKSGLPSDRFSAERTGGSVSTLTIQRTQQEDSAVYLCASSSGDVSIQYFGAGTRLSVL.

The chain combines TRBV5-1 with TRBJ2-2, with 8 bases that match TRBD1. The CDR3 totals 14 residues. V shed 4 bases and J 3 bases; nucleotides not matched to a gene: 2. The V gene's germline CDR1 is SGHRS and CDR2 YFSETQ. The CDR3 sequence is CASSPQGDTGELFF. The CDR3 DNA reads as TGCGCCAGCAGCCCACAGGGGGACACCGGGGAGCTGTTTTTT.